Sequencing of this TCR beta chain was carried out in a study of memory CD4+ T cells and cytomegalovirus serostatus. Study conclusions and caveats: CD4+ memory repertoires contained about 40% of the roughly 160 reported CMV TCRbeta sequences.

Sequencing was performed with immunoSEQ multiplex PCR; in TCRdb, only in-frame clones are kept and a portion is missing. The repertoire holds some 27,000 clones, about 79% seen once, with 0.9% to 1.1% in the top ten. Single viable CD3+CD4+CD8-CD45RO+ cells were sorted as the memory CD4+ T cells. The CDR3 runs to 15 residues. V dropped 5 bases and J dropped 2 bases, with 14 bases sitting between them. In germline, CDR1 is MNHEY, CDR2 SMNVEV (reference sequence). This clone was counted once. Its antigen is not identified. The receptor comes from an adult in good health and CMV-seronegative. The sequenced material came from memory CD4+ T cells from blood. The chain joins TRBV27 to TRBJ2-3, with D perhaps TRBD2 (6 bases). In DNA form, the CDR3 reads TGTGCCAGCAGTCCTGCGCGGGGTCACACAGATACGCAGTATTTT. This gives the protein CASSPARGHTDTQYF.